This T cell receptor (beta chain) was profiled in a study of shared clonotypes between healthy human individuals. Findings and limits, study-wide: Clonotypes not shared had lower generation probabilities than those common to all four donors. On the whole, naive subsets had larger estimated richness than memory subsets had.

In the case of this clone: Its antigen is still unknown.

The CDR3 consists of 15 residues. Germline CDR1 is SGHTA and CDR2 is FQGTGA. Trimming removed 0 bases from V and 10 bases from J; junction bases left unmatched: 4. Generated by immunoSEQ multiplex PCR, the TCRdb table keeps only in-frame clones and is missing some. Of approximately 2.3 million clones listed, approximately 93% were seen once; the top ten hold 0.39%. The sequence was collected from a man younger than 35 in good health. Some clones in this sample may be carry-over from other donors' samples. Sequencing input: naive CD4+ T cells from PBMCs. Indicated subset: CD45RA+ positively selected. The gene calls are TRBV7-3 and TRBJ2-1; 12 positions match TRBD2. The CDR3 reads CASSLTLAGGEEQFF. CDR3 DNA sequence: TGTGCCAGCAGCTTAACCCTAGCGGGAGGGGAGGAGCAGTTCTTC.